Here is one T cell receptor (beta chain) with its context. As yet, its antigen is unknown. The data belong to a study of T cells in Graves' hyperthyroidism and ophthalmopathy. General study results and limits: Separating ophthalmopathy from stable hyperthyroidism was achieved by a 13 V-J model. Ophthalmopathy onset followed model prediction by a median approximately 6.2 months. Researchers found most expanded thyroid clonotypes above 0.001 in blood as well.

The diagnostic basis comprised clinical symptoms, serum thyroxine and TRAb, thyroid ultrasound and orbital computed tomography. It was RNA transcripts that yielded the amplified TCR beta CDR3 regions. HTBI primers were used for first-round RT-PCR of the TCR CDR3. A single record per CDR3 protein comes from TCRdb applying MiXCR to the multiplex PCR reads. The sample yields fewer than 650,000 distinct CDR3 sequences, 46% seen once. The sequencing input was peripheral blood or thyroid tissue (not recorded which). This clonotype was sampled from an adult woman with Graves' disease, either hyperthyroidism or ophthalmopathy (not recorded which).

The CDR3, as DNA: TGTGCCAGCAGCCAAGACAGGGAAGCCGGTGGCTACACCTTC. The encoded protein is CASSQDREAGGYTF. This sequence joins TRBV3-1 and TRBJ1-2; D may be TRBD1 (5 bases). Germline V lookup: CDR1 LGHDT, CDR2 YNNKEL (reference sequence). V was trimmed by 0 bases and J by 7 bases, leaving 12 bases between them. There are 14 residues in the CDR3.